This TCR beta chain is drawn from a study of blood T cell repertoires in COVID-19. Study at large: Samples representing acute and convalescent COVID-19 were sourced from the United States, Italy and Spain. T cells, B-cell-depleted T cells, or PBMCs provided the cDNA or gDNA that served as material.

The germline V gene encodes CDR1 MNHNY and CDR2 SVGAGI (reference sequence). J lost 7 bases, V lost 6 bases, and 15 bases had no gene match. The CDR3 covers 15 residues. Per the authors' pipeline: Amplification of reference gene primers provided the estimated nucleated cell counts. Method: immunoSEQ multiplex PCR; TCRdb's copy keeps in-frame clones and lacks some. The V and J calls and clone size were taken over from that table, and D and trimming were inferred from the DNA. Seen here are approximately 100,000 clones, approximately 80% observed once, and the top ten hold over 9.5%. The V and J genes are TRBV6-6 and TRBJ2-7, with 7 bases fitting TRBD1. This clonotype was sampled from a man between 65 and 85 years old with acute or convalescent COVID-19. Sequencing was carried out using peripheral blood. The CDR3 sequence: CASRQRQGGSREQYF. For the CDR3, the DNA is TGTGCCAGCAGACAAAGACAGGGTGGATCGCGGGAGCAGTACTTC.